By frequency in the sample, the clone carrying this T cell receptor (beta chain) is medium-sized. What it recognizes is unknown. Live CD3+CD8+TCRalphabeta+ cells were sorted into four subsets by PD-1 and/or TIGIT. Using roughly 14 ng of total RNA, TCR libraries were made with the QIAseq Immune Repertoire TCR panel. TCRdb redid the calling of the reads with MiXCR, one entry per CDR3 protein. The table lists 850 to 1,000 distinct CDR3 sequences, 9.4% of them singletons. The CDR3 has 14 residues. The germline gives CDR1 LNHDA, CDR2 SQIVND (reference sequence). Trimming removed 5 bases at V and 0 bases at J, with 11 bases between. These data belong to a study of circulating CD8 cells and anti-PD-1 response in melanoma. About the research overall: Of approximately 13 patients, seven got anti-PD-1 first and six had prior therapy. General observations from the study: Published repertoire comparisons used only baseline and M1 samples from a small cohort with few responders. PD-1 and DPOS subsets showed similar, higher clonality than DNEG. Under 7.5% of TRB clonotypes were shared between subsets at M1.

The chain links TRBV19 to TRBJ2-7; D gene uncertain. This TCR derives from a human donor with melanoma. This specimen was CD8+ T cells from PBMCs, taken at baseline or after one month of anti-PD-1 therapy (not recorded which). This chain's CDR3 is CASSYQISSYEQYF. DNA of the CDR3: TGTGCCAGTAGTTATCAGATCAGCTCCTACGAGCAGTACTTC.